One sample yielded the 7 T cell receptor beta chains listed below, sequenced in a study of T cell repertoires in ileal Crohn's disease. The repertoire was sequenced with immunoSEQ multiplex PCR; TCRdb's copy has only in-frame clones and lacks some. Of some 1,700 clones in the sample, around four fifths were seen once. Material for sequencing was ileal tissue. These receptors originate from an adult with Crohn's disease.

This rearrangement joins TRBV5-1 to TRBJ2-1; 9 bases map to TRBD1. CDR1 is SGHRS, CDR2 YFSETQ, per germline. V was pared by 2 bases and J by 3 bases, with 6 bases of the junction left unmatched. The CDR3 totals 16 residues. This CDR3 is CASSLPGTGYYNEQFF. The CDR3 coding sequence is TGCGCCAGCAGCTTACCCGGGACAGGGTACTACAATGAGCAGTTCTTC.

The V call is TRBV6-1, the J call TRBJ2-7, with 9 bases that match TRBD1. The CDR3 runs 15 residues. V was clipped by 2 bases and J by 4 bases; unmatched bases: 6. Per the germline V gene, CDR1 is MNHNS and CDR2 is SASEGT. For the CDR3, the DNA is TGTGCCAGCAGTGAATTTGGGACAGGGCCTTACGAGCAGTACTTC. Translating it yields CASSEFGTGPYEQYF.

The chain links TRBV2 to TRBJ2-6; the match to TRBD1 covers 8 bases. The CDR3 runs 18 residues. The junction had 9 bases not matched to a gene; V was cut back by 5 bases and J by 0 bases. Germline-derived CDR1 and CDR2 are SNHLY and FYNNEI. The chain's CDR3 is CASSQTGTGSSGANVLTF. The DNA for the CDR3 is TGTGCCAGCAGTCAAACCGGGACAGGAAGCTCTGGGGCCAACGTCCTGACTTTC.

This rearrangement joins TRBV18 to TRBJ2-7; the match to TRBD1 covers 8 bases. CDR3 length: 12 amino acids. Germline V CDR1 and CDR2: KGHSH, LQKENI. Germline trimming cut 3 bases from V and 6 bases from J; bases unmatched to any gene: 1. Written as DNA, the CDR3 is TGTGCCAGCTCACCCAGGGGGCGCGAGCAGTACTTC. Amino acids: CASSPRGREQYF.

Only one count was recorded for this clone. This sequence joins TRBV29-1 and TRBJ2-7; TRBD2 matches at 12 bases. The CDR3 sequence is 16 residues long. Germline V gene lookup returns CDR1 SQVTM and CDR2 ANQGSEA. V was pared by 4 bases and J by 12 bases, with 19 bases of the junction left unmatched. The CDR3 coding sequence is TGCAGCGTTGTCGTTGGGACTAGCGGGCCTTTTGATACGAGGTACTTC. It codes for CSVVVGTSGPFDTRYF.

V gene TRBV30 combines with J gene TRBJ2-2; D possibly corresponds to TRBD1 (5 bases). The CDR3 totals 16 residues. The V end lost 1 base, the J end lost 6 bases, and 18 bases lay between the germline ends. Germline CDR1 and CDR2: GTSNPN and SVGIG (reference sequence). The CDR3 nucleotides are TGTGCCTGGAGTGCCGCCAGGGTGGGTGGGGCCGGGGAGCTGTTTTTT. Residues: CAWSAARVGGAGELFF.

The gene calls are TRBV27 and TRBJ1-6; weak D call: TRBD1 (6 bases). Germline V lookup: CDR1 MNHEY, CDR2 SMNVEV (reference sequence). The CDR3 consists of 14 residues. V was trimmed by 5 bases and J by 7 bases, leaving 12 bases between them. The CDR3, as DNA: TGTGCCAGCAGTGAGCAGGGGACGAATTCACCCCTCCACTTT. This translates into CASSEQGTNSPLHF.